One and the same sample provided the 22 T cell receptor beta chains below, sequenced in a study of blood T cells in healthy people across ages. Next came a second PCR, run for roughly 6 to 11 cycles, which used a sample-barcoded 5' primer along with a J-beta primer mix. TCRdb called the 5' RACE reads again in MiXCR, with one record for every CDR3 protein. The sample holds about 830,000 distinct CDR3 sequences, around two thirds seen once. The specimen sequenced was blood. These receptors came from a man aged 25-45 years in good health.

The gene calls are TRBV2 and TRBJ1-4; D is perhaps TRBD1 (5 bases). CDR1 and CDR2 from the germline V gene are SNHLY and FYNNEI. The CDR3 runs to 13 residues. Trimming left V 9 bases short and J 10 bases short, with 18 bases between. The CDR3 loop is CARQSGPVGKLFF. The CDR3 DNA sequence: TGTGCCAGACAATCAGGGCCCGTTGGAAAACTGTTTTTT.

This clonotype appeared a single time. The chain combines TRBV7-6 with TRBJ2-7, with 7 bases fitting TRBD1. The CDR3 covers 16 residues. Germline trimming cut 2 bases from V and 0 bases from J; bases unmatched to any gene: 7. Germline values: CDR1 SGHVS, CDR2 FNYEAQ. CDR3 nucleotide sequence: TGTGCCAGCAGCTTAATTGGTGGGACAGCCTCCTACGAGCAGTACTTC. It translates to CASSLIGGTASYEQYF.

The rearrangement joins TRBV29-1 to TRBJ2-2; TRBD2 matches 8 bases. The V and J ends lost 7 bases and 7 bases, in that order; junction bases with no gene match: 8. The CDR3 consists of 13 residues. Per germline, CDR1 SQVTM and CDR2 ANQGSEA. As DNA, the CDR3 is TGCAGCGCCCCGGGGGGGCGTGTCGGGGAGCTGTTTTTT. As protein: CSAPGGRVGELFF.

This clonotype was seen a handful of times. The CDR3 DNA is TGTGCCAGCAGTCAGCCGGGCGGTGGGAATGAGCAGTTCTTC. Amino acids: CASSQPGGGNEQFF. The V gene is TRBV6-5, the J gene TRBJ2-1; D gene ambiguous. V was trimmed by 5 bases and J by 7 bases, leaving 15 bases between them. Germline CDR1 and CDR2: MNHEY and SVGAGI. The CDR3 is 14 amino acids.

The chain carries TRBV20-1 and TRBJ2-1, with TRBD1 matching 7 bases. The CDR3 covers 15 residues. Trimming at V came to 3 bases and at J to 6 bases, leaving 11 bases not matched to a gene. CDR1 DFQATT and CDR2 SNEGSKA come from the germline V gene (reference sequence). In DNA, the CDR3 is TGCAGTGCTAGGCTAAACAGGGGCCGCCTCAATGAGCAGTTCTTC. This translates into CSARLNRGRLNEQFF.

The chain links TRBV28 to TRBJ2-7; 7 bases match TRBD1. Germline CDR1 is MDHEN and CDR2 is SYDVKM. V shed 2 bases and J 3 bases; nucleotides not matched to a gene: 7. This CDR3 is built from 15 residues. In DNA form, the CDR3 reads TGTGCCAGCAGTTTAGGCCCAGGGGGAATCTACGAGCAGTACTTC. Encoded protein: CASSLGPGGIYEQYF.

The chain carries TRBV12-3 or TRBV12-4 and TRBJ1-1; 9 bases line up with TRBD1. The CDR3 is 14 residues long. V lost 3 bases, J lost 5 bases, and 4 bases stayed unmatched. CDR3 nucleotides: TGTGCCAGCAGTTTGGACAGGGGTGAGACTGAAGCTTTCTTT. Protein: CASSLDRGETEAFF.

This clonotype occurred a few times. This chain links TRBV7-9 with TRBJ2-1; D might be TRBD2 (6 bases). Trimming took 7 bases from V and 9 from J, leaving 10 bases between them. The CDR3 is 11 residues long. Germline V gene lookup returns CDR1 SEHNR and CDR2 FQNEAQ (reference sequence). The CDR3 loop reads CASTQGLEQFF. The DNA of the CDR3 is TGTGCCAGCACTCAGGGACTTGAGCAGTTCTTC.

The V call is TRBV4-2, the J call TRBJ1-1, with D uncertain. There are 12 residues in the CDR3. Germline CDR1 reads LGHNA; CDR2 reads YNFKEQ. Trimming took 2 bases from V and 5 from J, leaving 6 bases between them. CDR3 region: CASSQSGTEAFF. Here the CDR3 DNA reads TGTGCCAGCAGCCAATCCGGTACTGAAGCTTTCTTT.

This clonotype was detected a few times. V usage is TRBV10-3 and J usage is TRBJ2-5; no clear D. The CDR3 has 15 residues. Germline loops: CDR1 ENHRY, CDR2 SYGVKD. Trimming shortened V by 7 bases and J by 1 base, and 16 bases separated the two germline ends. The CDR3, as DNA: TGTGCCATCAAGCTTCTCAAGGAAACCCAAGAGACCCAGTACTTC. Residues: CAIKLLKETQETQYF.

The chain has TRBV5-1 and TRBJ2-7, with 12 bases fitting TRBD2. The junction had 12 bases not matched to a gene; V was cut back by 3 bases and J by 5 bases. This CDR3 spans 17 amino acids. Germline CDR1 and CDR2: SGHRS and YFSETQ. CDR3 in DNA: TGCGCCAGCAGCTGGACAGGGCGACTAGCGGGGGCTGACGAGCAGTACTTC. Amino acids: CASSWTGRLAGADEQYF.

The chain couples TRBV7-2 to TRBJ2-3; 8 bases are a match to TRBD2. With 0 bases clipped from V and 3 bases from J, the junction kept 2 bases outside the gene matches. Per germline, CDR1 SGHTA and CDR2 FQGNSA. There are 15 residues in the CDR3. Here the CDR3 DNA reads TGTGCCAGCAGCTTAGCAGCGGGGGAAACAGATACGCAGTATTTT. Translated, it gives CASSLAAGETDTQYF.

The genes are TRBV24-1 and TRBJ1-2, with 9 bases that match TRBD1. CDR3 length: 14 amino acids. The J segment lost 7 bases and the V segment lost 5 bases, leaving 7 bases of the junction unmatched. Germline V gives CDR1 KGHDR, CDR2 SFDVKD. The CDR3 region is CATSGPGQGRGYTF. The CDR3 DNA follows: TGTGCCACCAGTGGACCGGGACAGGGACGTGGCTACACCTTC.

This chain links TRBV15 with TRBJ2-1; no definite D call. There are 14 residues in the CDR3. The ends were cut back, 0 bases at V and 4 bases at J, with 7 bases in the middle. The germline gives CDR1 LNHNV, CDR2 YYDKDF (reference sequence). CDR3 sequence: CATSRESKYNEQFF. In DNA, the CDR3 is TGTGCCACCAGCAGAGAGTCGAAGTACAATGAGCAGTTCTTC.

The chain employs TRBV10-3 and TRBJ2-3; no definite D call. This CDR3 spans 16 amino acids. Trimming left V 0 bases short and J 2 bases short, with 12 bases between. CDR1 and CDR2 from the germline V gene are ENHRY and SYGVKD. This CDR3 reads CAISESTRSYTDTQYF. For the CDR3, the DNA is TGTGCCATCAGTGAGTCGACCCGAAGCTACACAGATACGCAGTATTTT.

This chain links TRBV11-2 with TRBJ2-2; a weak D match, TRBD1 (7 bases). Deletions cut 5 bases from V and 4 bases from J, with 14 bases between. The CDR3 runs to 15 residues. The germline CDR1 and CDR2 sequences are SGHAT and FQNNGV. The CDR3 DNA is TGTGCCAGCAGCCCGACAGGGCGGGGCACCGGGGAGCTGTTTTTT. Translation gives CASSPTGRGTGELFF.

The rearrangement joins TRBV7-7 to TRBJ2-5; perhaps TRBD1 as D (6 bases). The CDR3 contains 17 residues. V was shortened by 5 bases and J by 0 bases, with 19 bases between the two germline ends. Germline CDR1 SSHAT, CDR2 FNYEAQ (reference sequence). The CDR3 protein is CASSPRIEGEYQETQYF. DNA for the CDR3: TGTGCCAGCAGCCCCCGCATTGAGGGGGAATACCAAGAGACCCAGTACTTC.

There are a few counts of this clonotype. The chain carries TRBV29-1 and TRBJ2-7; tentative D call: TRBD1 (6 bases). CDR1 and CDR2 (germline): SQVTM, ANQGSEA. Trimming stripped 4 bases from V and 4 bases from J, with 8 bases between. The CDR3 covers 11 residues. CDR3 sequence reads: CSVARGYEQYF. In DNA form, the CDR3 reads TGCAGCGTTGCCAGGGGTTACGAGCAGTACTTC.

The chain uses TRBV7-2 and TRBJ2-3; 7 nucleotides agree with TRBD2. Germline-derived CDR1 and CDR2 are SGHTA and FQGNSA. V trimming: 5 bases; J trimming: 6 bases; junction bases outside the gene matches: 17. This CDR3 has 17 amino acids. The CDR3, as DNA: TGTGCCAGCAGCCCCAATGGACTAGTCAGATACGGGGATACGCAGTATTTT. Residues: CASSPNGLVRYGDTQYF.

The chain has TRBV6-5 and TRBJ1-1, with D possibly being TRBD1 (5 bases). Germline CDR1 and CDR2: MNHEY and SVGAGI. The CDR3 runs 14 residues. V was clipped by 4 bases and J by 3 bases, with 12 bases between them. The CDR3 here is CASSFGTVDTEAFF. DNA for the CDR3: TGTGCCAGCAGTTTCGGGACCGTCGACACTGAAGCTTTCTTT.

The chain employs TRBV15 and TRBJ1-4; D uncertain. The V end was cut by 10 bases, the J end by 1 base, with 10 bases between. Per germline, CDR1 LNHNV and CDR2 YYDKDF (reference sequence). The CDR3 is made up of 13 amino acids. The chain's CDR3 is CAIQRGTNEKLFF. CDR3 in DNA: TGTGCCATCCAAAGAGGAACTAATGAAAAACTGTTTTTT.

CDR3 bases: TGTGCCAGCAGCCCTTTTAGCGGCACAGATACGCAGTATTTT. This encodes CASSPFSGTDTQYF. The V call is TRBV3-1, the J call TRBJ2-3; a possible D gene is TRBD2 (5 bases). V shed 4 bases and J shed 1 base, with 9 bases lying between them. CDR3 length: 14 residues. Looked up from germline, CDR1 is LGHDT and CDR2 is YNNKEL (reference sequence).